These T cell receptor beta chains were read from a single sample in a study of blood T cell repertoires in COVID-19. Profiled with immunoSEQ multiplex PCR; TCRdb holds only in-frame clones, not every one. This sample has about 300,000 clones, with around 85% found just once. The specimen sequenced was peripheral blood. All receptors come from a human donor with COVID-19, enrolled during active disease. The donor label of this sample is uncertain. The CDR3 runs from the conserved cysteine through the conserved F or W. The D gene is left open where the match is weak. Some rows mark clone size as missing; the rest say once, few, many or name a class of expanded clone.

J gene: TRBJ1-1; V gene: TRBV19; D gene: NA; clone size: NA; CDR3 protein: CASRANTEAFF; CDR3 DNA: TGTGCCAGTAGAGCGAACACTGAAGCTTTCTTT
J gene: TRBJ2-2; V gene: TRBV29-1; D gene: NA; clone size: NA; CDR3 protein: CSVAETGRSTGELFF; CDR3 DNA: TGCAGCGTTGCGGAAACGGGGAGGTCCACCGGGGAGCTGTTTTTT
J gene: TRBJ2-2; V gene: TRBV19; D gene: NA; clone size: NA; CDR3 protein: CASSRRNTGELFF; CDR3 DNA: TGTGCCAGTAGTCGTAGGAACACCGGGGAGCTGTTTTTT
J gene: TRBJ1-5; V gene: TRBV12-3/TRBV12-4; D gene: NA; clone size: NA; CDR3 protein: CASSLTEQPQHF; CDR3 DNA: TGTGCCAGCAGCTTGACTGAGCAGCCCCAGCATTTT
J gene: TRBJ1-2; V gene: TRBV12-3/TRBV12-4; D gene: NA; clone size: NA; CDR3 protein: CASSLQGNYGYTF; CDR3 DNA: TGTGCCAGCAGTCTCCAGGGGAACTATGGCTACACCTTC
J gene: TRBJ2-2; V gene: TRBV9; D gene: NA; clone size: NA; CDR3 protein: CASSVGQGGFTGELFF; CDR3 DNA: TGTGCCAGCAGCGTAGGGCAGGGTGGCTTCACCGGGGAGCTGTTTTTT
J gene: TRBJ1-2; V gene: TRBV5-1; D gene: TRBD1; clone size: NA; CDR3 protein: CASSVGQGGPYGYTF; CDR3 DNA: TGCGCCAGCAGCGTGGGACAGGGGGGGCCCTATGGCTACACCTTC
J gene: TRBJ2-3; V gene: TRBV24-1; D gene: NA; clone size: NA; CDR3 protein: CATSDPEAYTDTQYF; CDR3 DNA: TGTGCCACCAGTGATCCCGAGGCTTATACAGATACGCAGTATTTT
J gene: TRBJ1-1; V gene: TRBV7-6; D gene: NA; clone size: NA; CDR3 protein: CASSLRTGYGTEAFF; CDR3 DNA: TGTGCCAGCAGCTTACGGACGGGATATGGCACTGAAGCTTTCTTT
J gene: TRBJ2-1; V gene: TRBV6-5; D gene: NA; clone size: NA; CDR3 protein: CASSYSRLTDEQFF; CDR3 DNA: TGTGCCAGCAGTTACTCGAGACTAACGGATGAGCAGTTCTTC
J gene: TRBJ1-4; V gene: TRBV30; D gene: NA; clone size: NA; CDR3 protein: CAVDRTATNEKLFF; CDR3 DNA: TGTGCCGTAGACAGGACAGCAACTAATGAAAAACTGTTTTTT
J gene: TRBJ2-5; V gene: TRBV5-1; D gene: TRBD1; clone size: NA; CDR3 protein: CASSFGQGEKTQYF; CDR3 DNA: TGCGCCAGCAGTTTTGGACAGGGGGAAAAGACCCAGTACTTC
J gene: TRBJ2-2; V gene: TRBV6-5; D gene: TRBD2; clone size: NA; CDR3 protein: CASSYSSGRATGELFF; CDR3 DNA: TGTGCCAGCAGTTACTCTAGCGGGAGAGCCACCGGGGAGCTGTTTTTT
J gene: TRBJ2-7; V gene: TRBV6-1; D gene: NA; clone size: NA; CDR3 protein: CASSESGTAYEQYF; CDR3 DNA: TGTGCCAGCAGTGAATCAGGTACCGCCTACGAGCAGTACTTC
J gene: TRBJ1-5; V gene: TRBV18; D gene: NA; clone size: NA; CDR3 protein: CASSPGTSDSNQPQHF; CDR3 DNA: TGTGCCAGCTCACCGGGGACATCAGATAGCAATCAGCCCCAGCATTTT
J gene: TRBJ1-1; V gene: TRBV10-2; D gene: NA; clone size: NA; CDR3 protein: CASSDRGPNTEAFF; CDR3 DNA: TGCGCCAGCAGTGACAGGGGCCCGAACACTGAAGCTTTCTTT
J gene: TRBJ1-4; V gene: TRBV6-5; D gene: NA; clone size: NA; CDR3 protein: CASSSLEKLFF; CDR3 DNA: TGTGCCAGCAGCTCTCTGGAAAAACTGTTTTTT
J gene: TRBJ2-5; V gene: TRBV28; D gene: TRBD1; clone size: NA; CDR3 protein: CASSGDSVGTQYF; CDR3 DNA: TGTGCCAGCAGTGGGGACAGTGTCGGGACCCAGTACTTC
J gene: TRBJ1-4; V gene: TRBV19; D gene: NA; clone size: NA; CDR3 protein: CASPQGSSNEKLFF; CDR3 DNA: TGTGCCAGTCCTCAGGGTAGCTCTAATGAAAAACTGTTTTTT
J gene: TRBJ2-7; V gene: TRBV30; D gene: TRBD1; clone size: NA; CDR3 protein: CAWSHGTVSYEQYF; CDR3 DNA: TGTGCCTGGAGCCACGGGACAGTCTCCTACGAGCAGTACTTC
J gene: TRBJ2-3; V gene: TRBV19; D gene: NA; clone size: NA; CDR3 protein: CASSINGLSTDTQYF; CDR3 DNA: TGTGCCAGTAGTATAAACGGACTGAGCACAGATACGCAGTATTTT
J gene: TRBJ1-4; V gene: TRBV4-1; D gene: TRBD1; clone size: NA; CDR3 protein: CASSLQGGAGLFF; CDR3 DNA: TGCGCCAGCAGCCTCCAAGGGGGCGCAGGCTTGTTTTTT
J gene: TRBJ1-5; V gene: TRBV27; D gene: NA; clone size: NA; CDR3 protein: CASSFKGGSGPQHF; CDR3 DNA: TGTGCCAGCAGTTTCAAGGGGGGGTCTGGGCCCCAGCATTTT
J gene: TRBJ1-5; V gene: TRBV6-4; D gene: NA; clone size: NA; CDR3 protein: CASSRESNQPQHF; CDR3 DNA: TGTGCCAGCAGTCGGGAGAGCAATCAGCCCCAGCATTTT
J gene: TRBJ2-7; V gene: TRBV7-2; D gene: NA; clone size: few; CDR3 protein: CASSFSPPGSYEQYF; CDR3 DNA: TGTGCCAGCAGCTTTTCCCCTCCGGGCTCCTACGAGCAGTACTTC
J gene: TRBJ2-7; V gene: TRBV4-1; D gene: NA; clone size: NA; CDR3 protein: CASSRTPDLLAEQYF; CDR3 DNA: TGCGCCAGCAGCCGTACCCCGGACCTCCTAGCCGAGCAGTACTTC
J gene: TRBJ2-7; V gene: TRBV12-3/TRBV12-4; D gene: TRBD2; clone size: NA; CDR3 protein: CASSSVGTSGSNF; CDR3 DNA: TGTGCCAGCAGTTCAGTGGGAACTAGCGGGAGTAATTTC
J gene: TRBJ1-5; V gene: TRBV6-5; D gene: NA; clone size: few; CDR3 protein: CASSYRQGRNQPQHF; CDR3 DNA: TGTGCCAGCAGTTATAGGCAGGGTCGTAATCAGCCCCAGCATTTT
J gene: TRBJ1-1; V gene: TRBV30; D gene: TRBD1; clone size: few; CDR3 protein: CAWRGKGAVYTEAFF; CDR3 DNA: TGTGCCTGGAGAGGGAAGGGGGCTGTGTACACTGAAGCTTTCTTT
J gene: TRBJ2-5; V gene: TRBV29-1; D gene: TRBD2; clone size: NA; CDR3 protein: CSAQRAGRGETQYF; CDR3 DNA: TGCAGCGCCCAGCGAGCGGGAAGGGGCGAGACCCAGTACTTC
J gene: TRBJ1-1; V gene: TRBV6-4; D gene: NA; clone size: NA; CDR3 protein: CASSQDRDFIPAFF; CDR3 DNA: TGTGCCAGCAGTCAGGACCGGGACTTCATCCCAGCTTTCTTT
J gene: TRBJ1-1; V gene: TRBV3-1/TRBV3-2; D gene: TRBD1; clone size: NA; CDR3 protein: CASSLQGDTEAFF; CDR3 DNA: TGTGCCAGCAGCCTACAGGGGGACACTGAAGCTTTCTTT
J gene: TRBJ1-1; V gene: TRBV28; D gene: TRBD1; clone size: NA; CDR3 protein: CASRIDRGQMNTEAFF; CDR3 DNA: TGTGCCAGCAGAATCGACAGGGGACAAATGAACACTGAAGCTTTCTTT